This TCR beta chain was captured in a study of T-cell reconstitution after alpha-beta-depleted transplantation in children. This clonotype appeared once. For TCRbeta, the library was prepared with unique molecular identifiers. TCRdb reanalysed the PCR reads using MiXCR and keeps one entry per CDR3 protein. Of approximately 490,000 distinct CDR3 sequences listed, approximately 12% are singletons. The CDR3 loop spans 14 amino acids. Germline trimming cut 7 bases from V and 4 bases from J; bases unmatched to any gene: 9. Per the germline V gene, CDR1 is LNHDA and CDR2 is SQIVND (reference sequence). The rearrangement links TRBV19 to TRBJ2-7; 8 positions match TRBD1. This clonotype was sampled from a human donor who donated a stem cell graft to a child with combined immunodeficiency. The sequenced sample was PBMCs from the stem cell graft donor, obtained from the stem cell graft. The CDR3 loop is CASTSRDRGYEQYF. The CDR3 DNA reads TGTGCCAGTACATCAAGAGACAGGGGTTACGAGCAGTACTTC.